A single sample is the source of the 20 T cell receptor beta chains below, sequenced in a study of blood T cell repertoires in COVID-19. Sequencing was performed with immunoSEQ multiplex PCR; in TCRdb, only in-frame clones are kept and a portion is missing. The sample carries fewer than 300,000 clones, 75% to 95% recorded once. Sequenced input: PBMCs or T cells enriched from blood (not recorded which). The receptor source for this set is a woman in her twenties or thirties who had recovered from COVID-19.

This clone appeared a few times. This chain links TRBV10-3 with TRBJ1-5; TRBD1 is a possible D gene (6 bases). Germline CDR1 ENHRY, CDR2 SYGVKD. V was pared by 6 bases and J by 0 bases, with 15 bases between. The CDR3 runs 16 residues. Written as DNA, the CDR3 is TGTGCCATCAGCGGCTGGACAGACAATAGCAATCAGCCCCAGCATTTT. Translating gives CAISGWTDNSNQPQHF.

The rearrangement links TRBV28 to TRBJ1-4, with TRBD1 matching over 9 bases. Germline assignment: CDR1 MDHEN and CDR2 SYDVKM. The CDR3 contains 16 residues. Germline trimming cut 9 bases from V and 3 bases from J; bases unmatched to any gene: 11. The CDR3 DNA reads TGTGCCAGTAGAACAGGGGGCTTTGGGCCTAATGAAAAACTGTTTTTT. Its translation: CASRTGGFGPNEKLFF. The whole variable domain, remainder taken from reference TRBV28 and TRBJ1-4, is DVKVTQSSRYLVKRTGEKVFLECVQDMDHENMFWYRQDPGLGLRLIYFSYDVKMKEKGDIPEGYSVSREKKERFSLILESASTNQTSMYLCASRTGGFGPNEKLFFGSGTQLSVL.

The table lists this clone with a few counts. The rearrangement joins TRBV15 to TRBJ2-7; D uncertain. This CDR3 has 14 residues. V was trimmed by 1 base and J by 5 bases, leaving 12 bases between them. From germline, CDR1 is LNHNV and CDR2 YYDKDF (reference sequence). CDR3 in amino acids: CATSRGKELNEQYF. The CDR3 DNA sequence: TGTGCCACCAGCAGAGGAAAGGAGCTCAACGAGCAGTACTTC. The complete variable domain, with remaining parts taken from reference TRBV15 and TRBJ2-7, reads DAMVIQNPRYQVTQFGKPVTLSCSQTLNHNVMYWYQQKSSQAPKLLFHYYDKDFNNEADTPDNFQSRRPNTSFCFLDIRSPGLGDTAMYLCATSRGKELNEQYFGPGTRLTVT.

This clone was counted a single time. The chain employs TRBV19 and TRBJ1-1; 9 nucleotides line up with TRBD1. Germline V gives CDR1 LNHDA, CDR2 SQIVND (reference sequence). J was trimmed by 4 bases and V by 7 bases; bases with no gene match: 4. The CDR3 consists of 13 residues. The CDR3 region has the DNA TGTGCCAGTACCACGACAGGGGGCACTGAAGCTTTCTTT. This codes for CASTTTGGTEAFF.

The chain couples TRBV18 to TRBJ2-3; D ambiguous. V lost 2 bases to trimming and J lost 2 bases, with 5 bases between them. CDR1 is KGHSH, CDR2 LQKENI, per germline. The CDR3 runs 13 residues. CDR3 residues: CASSPDFTDTQYF. CDR3 DNA: TGTGCCAGCTCACCAGACTTCACAGATACGCAGTATTTT.

The chain employs TRBV5-1 and TRBJ1-1; D is undetermined. Per the germline V gene, CDR1 is SGHRS and CDR2 is YFSETQ. The ends were cut back, 7 bases at V and 1 base at J, with 11 bases in the middle. This CDR3 contains 13 residues. For the CDR3, the DNA is TGCGCCAGCTCAAACAGCAGGAACACTGAAGCTTTCTTT. Translated: CASSNSRNTEAFF.

The chain employs TRBV18 and TRBJ1-3, with D possibly being TRBD1 (6 bases). Germline CDR1 and CDR2: KGHSH and LQKENI. The CDR3 consists of 16 residues. Trimming left V 5 bases short and J 0 bases short, with 14 bases between. The CDR3 DNA reads as TGTGCCAGCTCATCGGGGGGCCAGAGCTCTGGAAACACCATATATTTT. Amino acid sequence: CASSSGGQSSGNTIYF.

This CDR3 is CATSIAGATEAFF. In DNA, the CDR3 is TGTGCCACCAGTATTGCAGGGGCTACTGAAGCTTTCTTT. V is TRBV24-1 and J is TRBJ1-1; tentatively, D is TRBD1 (6 bases). V was shortened by 6 bases and J by 5 bases, with 12 bases between the two germline ends. Germline V gene data show CDR1 as KGHDR and CDR2 as SFDVKD. This CDR3 spans 13 amino acids.

This chain connects TRBV24-1 to TRBJ2-3; 9 nucleotides align to TRBD2. This CDR3 has 17 amino acids. The germline CDR1 and CDR2 sequences are KGHDR and SFDVKD. V lost 3 bases, J lost 1 base, and 7 bases stayed unmatched. CDR3 DNA sequence: TGTGCCACCAGTGATAACAGACTAGCGGTACGCACAGATACGCAGTATTTT. Translated: CATSDNRLAVRTDTQYF.

In nucleotides, the CDR3 is TGTGCCATCAGCGACAGGGCTCAGAACGGGGAGCTGTTTTTT. This translates into CAISDRAQNGELFF. The chain combines TRBV10-3 with TRBJ2-2; 7 bases are shared with TRBD1. Trimming took 6 bases from V and 7 from J; bases not matched to a gene: 8. CDR3 size: 14 residues. Germline CDR1 ENHRY, CDR2 SYGVKD.

This chain uses TRBV7-2 with TRBJ1-4; the D is unclear. From germline, CDR1 is SGHTA and CDR2 FQGNSA. V lost 5 bases to trimming and J lost 8 bases, with 15 bases between them. The CDR3 totals 14 residues. CDR3 bases: TGTGCCAGCAGCCCCGCTCGAGGGTCGGAAAAACTGTTTTTT. As protein: CASSPARGSEKLFF.

The count of this clone is one. This chain connects TRBV9 to TRBJ2-1; the match to TRBD2 covers 13 bases. The germline CDR1 and CDR2 sequences are SGDLS and YYNGEE. The CDR3 has 17 residues. With 3 bases clipped from V and 12 bases from J, the junction kept 15 bases outside the gene matches. The CDR3 bases are TGTGCCAGCAGCGCGGGACTAGCGGGGACCGCGGCGTCCCTGCAGTTCTTC. Its translation: CASSAGLAGTAASLQFF.

The chain couples TRBV7-6 to TRBJ2-2; TRBD1 might be the D (5 bases). The germline CDR1 and CDR2 sequences are SGHVS and FNYEAQ. The CDR3 is 16 residues long. Trimming took off 1 base at V and 4 bases at J, with 13 bases between the two ends. The CDR3 protein is CASSLEGSVFTGELFF. As DNA, the CDR3 is TGTGCCAGCAGCTTAGAGGGGTCAGTTTTCACCGGGGAGCTGTTTTTT.

In its sample, this clone was seen many times. The chain links TRBV20-1 to TRBJ1-1; D is unresolved. There are 12 residues in the CDR3. Germline V lookup: CDR1 DFQATT, CDR2 SNEGSKA (reference sequence). With 3 bases removed from V and 5 bases from J, the gap between germline ends came to 10 bases. The CDR3 DNA sequence: TGCAGTGCTAGTGCGGTCGGGACTGAAGCTTTCTTT. It specifies CSASAVGTEAFF.

This clone was observed once. The V call is TRBV30, the J call TRBJ1-3; TRBD1 might be the D (6 bases). This CDR3 has 13 residues. Germline loops: CDR1 GTSNPN, CDR2 SVGIG (reference sequence). Trimming took 7 bases from V and 2 from J, leaving 12 bases between them. Here the CDR3 DNA reads TGTGCCTTTACCTGGACAGCTGGAAACACCATATATTTT. As protein: CAFTWTAGNTIYF.

The chain uses TRBV4-1 and TRBJ1-2; TRBD1 aligns across 9 bases. Germline-derived CDR1 and CDR2 are MGHRA and YSYEKL. CDR3 size: 16 residues. V trimming: 4 bases; J trimming: 4 bases; junction bases outside the gene matches: 10. The CDR3 sequence: CASSLRDREDPYGYTF. The CDR3 nucleotides read TGCGCCAGCAGCCTGCGGGACAGGGAAGACCCCTATGGCTACACCTTC.

The rearrangement joins TRBV9 to TRBJ2-2, with 9 bases matching TRBD2. This CDR3 comprises 15 residues. V dropped 2 bases and J dropped 4; count of bases not matched to a gene: 3. The germline V gene encodes CDR1 SGDLS and CDR2 YYNGEE. For the CDR3, the DNA is TGTGCCAGCAGCGTTAGCGGGAGTATCACCGGGGAGCTGTTTTTT. Translated, it gives CASSVSGSITGELFF.

The chain joins TRBV3-1 (or the pseudogene TRBV3-2) to TRBJ2-1, with a tentative D call TRBD2 (6 bases). CDR3 length: 15 amino acids. Germline CDR1 LGHDT, CDR2 YNNKEL (reference sequence). Between the trimmed V and J ends, which lost 1 base and 3 bases, there was a span of 10 bases. CDR3 amino acids: CASSQAATSYNEQFF. The CDR3 bases are TGTGCCAGCAGCCAAGCGGCGACTAGCTACAATGAGCAGTTCTTC.

The chain uses TRBV6-2 or TRBV6-3 and TRBJ2-3; D is undetermined. Germline V gives CDR1 MNHEY, CDR2 SVGEGT. V lost 2 bases and J lost 2, with 8 bases in between. CDR3 length equals 14 residues. The CDR3 DNA sequence: TGTGCCAGCAGTTACGGCCGCTCCACAGATACGCAGTATTTT. Translated, it gives CASSYGRSTDTQYF.

The chain employs TRBV6-4 and TRBJ2-3, with 9 bases aligning to TRBD2. CDR1 and CDR2 from the germline V gene are MRHNA and SNTAGT. J gave up 4 bases and V 6 bases, and 8 bases lay outside the gene matches. The CDR3 has 15 amino acids. In DNA, the CDR3 is TGTGCCAGCAGCAACTTAGCGGGAGCACCAGATACGCAGTATTTT. This gives the protein CASSNLAGAPDTQYF.